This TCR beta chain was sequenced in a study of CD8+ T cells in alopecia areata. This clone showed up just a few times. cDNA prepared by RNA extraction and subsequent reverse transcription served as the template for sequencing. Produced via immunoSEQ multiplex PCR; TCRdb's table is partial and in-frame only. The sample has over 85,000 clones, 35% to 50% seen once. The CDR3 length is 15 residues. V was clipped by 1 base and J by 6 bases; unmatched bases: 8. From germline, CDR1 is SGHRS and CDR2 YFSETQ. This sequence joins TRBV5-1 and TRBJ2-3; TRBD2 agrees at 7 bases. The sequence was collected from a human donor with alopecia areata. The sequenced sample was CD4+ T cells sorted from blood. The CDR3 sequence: CASSLPSGDGDTQYF. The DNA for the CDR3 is TGCGCCAGCAGCTTGCCCAGCGGGGACGGGGATACGCAGTATTTT.